This T cell receptor beta chain was profiled in a study of cytomegalovirus exposure and HLA in healthy donors. Samples came from healthy bone marrow donors. The primer mix had 60 Vbeta and 13 Jbeta primers. The data were produced by immunoSEQ multiplex PCR, yet TCRdb's version contains in-frame clones alone and is incomplete. The data contain approximately 110,000 clones, approximately 73% of them seen just once; the ten biggest clones take up around 8%. The source is a man aged 35-49 years in good health and CMV-seronegative. The sequencing input was PBMCs.

CDR3 residues: CASSPPAGALTEAFF. DNA for the CDR3: TGTGCCAGCTCACCCCCCGCGGGGGCGCTTACTGAAGCTTTCTTT. V usage is TRBV18 and J usage is TRBJ1-1, with D possibly being TRBD1 (6 bases). CDR1 KGHSH and CDR2 LQKENI come from the germline V gene. The CDR3 sequence is 15 residues long. The V end lost 3 bases, the J end lost 5 bases, and 16 bases lay between the germline ends.